The following is a TCR beta chain sequence with its context. This clonotype has at least ten counts. Its antigen remains unidentified. No much larger clone exists at a distance of one base, and base qualities are not known. Library method: 5' RACE. The run used an Illumina HiSeq 2000. A universal primer binding site was introduced by template switching, and a unique molecular identifier was present in the final cDNA, enabling accurate counting of TCR cDNA molecules. Specific primers in the conserved constant-segment region were used to synthesize first-strand cDNA for TCR alpha and beta chains. To control for contamination, every cDNA library carried two barcodes: a SMART-Mk sample barcode plus Illumina barcodes. TruSeq adapter sequences and Illumina sample barcodes were added in two successive PCR steps. The TCR alpha and beta cDNA libraries were sequenced on the Illumina HiSeq platform using custom primers. The paper's data handling went like this. Unique molecular identifiers were extracted from raw reads with MiGEC, and CDR3 positions were determined with MiXCR. For each individual, recombination models were inferred using an EM algorithm with the repgenHMM and IGoR tools. The tcR package in R was used for shared clonotype analysis, with sharing normalized by the product of cloneset sizes. To study raw recombination free of thymic and clonal selection effects, out-of-frame nonproductive sequences were analyzed. TCRdb trimmed the raw reads at Q25, called clones with MiXCR and kept productive beta chains. Every distinct CDR3 protein forms one entry, paired with its most common genes and DNA. Here the V and J calls rest on TCRdb's processing, not on the authors' analysis. The sample yields about 570,000 distinct CDR3 sequences; 9% to 10% were counted once. The top ten hold 2.5% to 3.5% of the sample.

The data belong to a study of identical twins (dated by TCRdb to about 2016). Broadly, across the study: To test whether fetal clonotypes persist, the study used deep sequencing on TCR alpha and beta repertoires from monozygotic twins, unrelated adults of various ages, and cord blood. To rule out contamination, the twin experiments were replicated at different times with different library preparation protocols. Points the paper makes about the study in general: Abundant cord blood beta clonotypes carried fewer insertions; young adult naive repertoires showed a weaker similar trend, while memory repertoires showed none. Recombination models systematically underestimated out-of-frame TCR alpha sharing in monozygotic twins but agreed with sharing between unrelated individuals. Zero-insertion analyses could be partly confounded by invariant T cells such as MAIT and iNKT, though diverse VJ usage argued against such confounding for most clonotypes. Compared with coincidental sharing between unrelated individuals, an excess of low generation-probability sequences was observed among out-of-frame TCR alpha sequences shared between twins. Conclusions relied on cross-sectional statistical analysis, since the same donors could not be followed over many years. Excess twin sharing in beta out-of-frame sequences was weaker because fewer shared sequences lowered the signal-to-noise ratio.

V is trimmed back by 0 bases and J by 13 bases, and the junction contains 10 bases that no gene match accounts for. From the cysteine through the phenylalanine, the CDR3 covers 15 amino acids. The entry retains the CDR3 DNA only, 45 bases that are in frame from base 1. Looking up the germline V gene yields CDR1 LGHNA and CDR2 YSLEER. Only healthy Caucasian donors were included. The twin cohort consisted of three pairs of female monozygotic twins, all aged roughly 18 to 29 years. Peripheral blood mononuclear cells were used as the source from which RNA for TCR libraries was isolated. These sequences were also reported in another study, on yellow fever vaccine responses in identical twins. According to the second study: The T cell response to vaccination in identical twins was reported by the authors to appear partly convergent and partly personalized. In the study, vaccine-responding T cell clones were precisely tracked in identical twins.

The sequence joins TRBV4-3 to TRBJ2-3; TRBD1 lines up with 10 middle nucleotides. Source material: PBMCs. This receptor was taken from a woman aged 18-35 years in good health. The CDR3 here reads CASSQETGGERKEYF. The DNA sequence is given as TGCGCCAGCAGCCAAGAGACAGGGGGCGAGAGGAAGGAGTATTTT.